This TCR beta chain was sequenced in a study of shared clonotypes between healthy human individuals. The CDR3 contains 17 residues. Trimming pared 0 bases from V and 0 bases from J, leaving 12 bases between. CDR1 and CDR2 from the germline V gene are WNHNN and SYGVQD (reference sequence). Study-wide results and limits: Clonotypes shared by all four sorted-subset donors had higher generation probabilities than non-shared clonotypes.

To note about this clone: The antigen remains undetermined.

The method was immunoSEQ multiplex PCR; TCRdb's version includes in-frame clones alone and lacks a portion of them. The sample carries approximately 2.5 million clones, around nine tenths recorded once. The V and J genes are TRBV10-1 and TRBJ2-1; possible D gene TRBD2, 5 bases. The receptor's source is a man younger than 35 in good health. The specimen was naive CD4+ T cells sorted from blood. Stated subset: CD45RA+ positively selected. The CDR3 loop reads CASSESFAGSSYNEQFF. The CDR3 bases are TGCGCCAGCAGTGAGTCTTTTGCGGGTAGCTCCTACAATGAGCAGTTCTTC.